This TCR beta chain is from a study of T cells after yellow fever vaccination. The study, taken as a whole, reports: Within FACS-sorted repertoires, abundant clonotypes contaminating from the bulk population could be present.

V was clipped by 5 bases and J by 2 bases, with 12 bases between them. This CDR3 has 14 amino acids. The germline gives CDR1 SGHRS, CDR2 YFSETQ. Note on this clonotype: Its antigen is unknown.

The TCR cDNA carried a universal primer site and UMIs from 5'RACE template switching. TCRdb reanalysed the 5' RACE reads using MiXCR and keeps one entry per CDR3 protein. The profile shows under 600,000 distinct CDR3 sequences, about 13% of them singletons. The chain couples TRBV5-1 to TRBJ2-3; possible D gene TRBD1, 5 bases. The source of this sequence is a man between 25 and 39 years old who received the YFV17D yellow fever vaccine. The sequencing used PBMCs, collected on the day of the yellow fever booster vaccination. This chain's CDR3 is CASSLMDNTDTQYF. The CDR3 DNA reads as TGCGCCAGCAGTCTCATGGACAACACAGATACGCAGTATTTT.